The rows below give T cell receptor beta chains drawn from one sample of a study of shared clonotypes between healthy human individuals. Using immunoSEQ multiplex PCR, the repertoire was profiled, and TCRdb retains in-frame clones only, with some absent. The table lists 760,000 or so clones, around 96% of them singletons, with less than 0.25% in the top ten. The sequencing sample was made of naive CD8+ T cells sorted from blood. These receptors originate from a man in his thirties or forties in good health. Both conserved end residues are part of each CDR3. The D gene is left open where the match is weak. Not all rows give a size; the values are once, few, many and, for expanded clones, a class.

TRBJ1-2,.,TRBV28,TRBD1,CATPNRGSEGYTF,TGTGCCACCCCCAACAGGGGAAGCGAGGGCTACACCTTC
TRBJ2-1,once,TRBV7-9,.,CASSLDYNEQFF,TGTGCCAGCAGCTTGGATTACAATGAGCAGTTCTTC
TRBJ2-1,.,TRBV4-1,.,CASSQENFLNEQFF,TGCGCCAGCAGCCAAGAGAACTTCCTCAATGAGCAGTTCTTC
TRBJ2-3,.,TRBV30,.,CAWGGHRTSTDTQYF,TGTGCCTGGGGGGGACATAGAACGAGCACAGATACGCAGTATTTT
TRBJ2-5,.,TRBV6-5,.,CASSYSGGRETQYF,TGTGCCAGCAGTTACTCGGGAGGACGAGAGACCCAGTACTTC
TRBJ1-1,.,TRBV19,TRBD1,CASSIDPQGMNTEAFF,TGTGCCAGTAGTATAGACCCACAGGGGATGAACACTGAAGCTTTCTTT
TRBJ2-1,.,TRBV29-1,TRBD2,CSVRAGTLDNEQFF,TGCAGCGTCCGAGCGGGAACCCTTGACAATGAGCAGTTCTTC
TRBJ1-2,once,TRBV29-1,.,CSVGGIYGYTF,TGCAGCGTTGGAGGGATCTATGGCTACACCTTC
TRBJ2-7,.,TRBV9,TRBD1,CASSEWDRGSDEQYF,TGTGCCAGCAGCGAATGGGACAGGGGCTCCGACGAGCAGTACTTC
TRBJ2-3,.,TRBV29-1,TRBD1,CSVESAGGPDTQYF,TGCAGCGTTGAGTCGGCAGGGGGCCCAGATACGCAGTATTTT
TRBJ2-7,.,TRBV11-2,.,CASSFWGSASRDEQYF,TGTGCCAGCAGCTTTTGGGGTTCGGCATCCCGGGACGAGCAGTACTTC
TRBJ1-5,.,TRBV27,.,CASSFQGPFYSNQPQHF,TGTGCCAGCAGTTTCCAGGGACCTTTTTATAGCAATCAGCCCCAGCATTTT
TRBJ1-5,.,TRBV6-1,TRBD1,CASSEQHIRDREFGQPQHF,TGTGCCAGCAGTGAACAACACATCCGGGACAGGGAATTTGGTCAGCCCCAGCATTTT
TRBJ1-2,.,TRBV7-8,.,CASTRTPDIGNFYGYTF,TGTGCCAGCACCCGAACCCCTGACATAGGAAACTTCTATGGCTACACCTTC
TRBJ2-2,.,TRBV18,.,CASSPPDGLNTGELFF,TGTGCCAGCTCACCACCAGATGGACTTAACACCGGGGAGCTGTTTTTT
TRBJ2-3,.,TRBV5-1,.,CASSAGSSPYAGDTQYF,TGCGCCAGCAGCGCGGGATCTAGCCCATACGCTGGGGATACGCAGTATTTT
TRBJ2-1,.,TRBV27,TRBD2,CASSSFLAGAGNEQFF,TGTGCCAGCAGTTCCTTCCTAGCGGGAGCGGGGAATGAGCAGTTCTTC
TRBJ2-7,.,TRBV10-3,.,CAISQGSYEQYF,TGTGCCATCAGCCAGGGGAGTTACGAGCAGTACTTC
TRBJ1-5,.,TRBV7-6,TRBD1,CASSLGAGGQGHQPQHF,TGTGCCAGCAGCTTAGGGGCTGGGGGACAGGGCCATCAGCCCCAGCATTTT
TRBJ2-1,.,TRBV5-8,TRBD2,CASSWGTSGYNEQFF,TGTGCCAGCAGCTGGGGGACTAGCGGGTACAATGAGCAGTTCTTC
TRBJ2-1,.,TRBV5-6,.,CASSLGGGGRTYNEQFF,TGTGCCAGCAGCTTGGGTGGAGGGGGGAGGACCTACAATGAGCAGTTCTTC
TRBJ2-1,.,TRBV9,.,CASSVGARSSYNEQFF,TGTGCCAGCAGCGTAGGAGCGCGGAGCTCCTACAATGAGCAGTTCTTC
TRBJ2-1,.,TRBV29-1,TRBD2,CSVRDPASGGSYNEQFF,TGCAGCGTGAGGGATCCGGCCAGCGGGGGCTCCTACAATGAGCAGTTCTTC
TRBJ1-1,.,TRBV10-2,.,CASSLLGGRGTEAFF,TGCGCCAGCAGTCTCCTAGGGGGAAGGGGCACTGAAGCTTTCTTT
TRBJ2-1,.,TRBV15,.,CATSRVGSTARDEQFF,TGTGCCACCAGCAGAGTAGGGTCGACAGCGAGGGATGAGCAGTTCTTC
TRBJ2-1,.,TRBV27,TRBD2,CASSTQREPYNEQFF,TGTGCCAGCAGTACGCAGCGGGAGCCGTACAATGAGCAGTTCTTC
TRBJ2-5,.,TRBV27,.,CASRGHGGVEETQYF,TGTGCCAGCAGAGGTCATGGCGGGGTAGAAGAGACCCAGTACTTC
TRBJ2-7,.,TRBV6-1,.,CASRQGYEQYF,TGTGCCAGCAGACAGGGTTACGAGCAGTACTTC
TRBJ2-5,.,TRBV11-2,.,CASSPPSAQETQYF,TGTGCCAGCAGCCCCCCTAGCGCCCAAGAGACCCAGTACTTC
TRBJ1-5,.,TRBV7-8,.,CASRGEGQPQHF,TGTGCCAGCAGGGGGGAGGGCCAGCCCCAGCATTTT
TRBJ2-7,.,TRBV6-1,.,CASSEMGVAYEQYF,TGTGCCAGCAGTGAGATGGGGGTTGCCTACGAGCAGTACTTC
TRBJ1-2,.,TRBV9,TRBD1,CASRPGTGGYTF,TGTGCCAGCCGACCCGGGACAGGGGGCTACACCTTC
TRBJ2-7,.,TRBV6-5,.,CASGRSEQYF,TGTGCCAGCGGGAGGAGCGAGCAGTACTTC
TRBJ1-5,.,TRBV30,TRBD1,CAWRDRNSNQPQHF,TGTGCCTGGAGGGACAGGAATAGCAATCAGCCCCAGCATTTT
TRBJ2-5,once,TRBV7-9,TRBD1,CASSFTGEETQYF,TGTGCCAGCAGCTTCACAGGGGAAGAGACCCAGTACTTC
TRBJ2-5,.,TRBV28,TRBD2,CASSLSSGRREETQYF,TGTGCCAGCAGCTTGTCTAGCGGGAGGAGGGAAGAGACCCAGTACTTC
TRBJ2-7,.,TRBV7-2,.,CASSPLTYEQYF,TGTGCCAGCAGCCCGCTAACCTACGAGCAGTACTTC
TRBJ2-7,once,TRBV5-1,.,CASSLGQDYEQYF,TGCGCCAGCAGCTTGGGTCAGGACTACGAGCAGTACTTC
TRBJ2-1,once,TRBV4-3,.,CASSPHQGSYNEQFF,TGCGCCAGCAGCCCCCATCAGGGTTCCTACAATGAGCAGTTCTTC
TRBJ1-4,once,TRBV7-6,.,CASSFDIGRNEKLFF,TGTGCCAGCAGCTTTGACATAGGACGGAATGAAAAACTGTTTTTT
TRBJ1-1,.,TRBV4-2,TRBD1,CASSPRTGVDTEAFF,TGTGCCAGCAGCCCCCGGACAGGGGTGGACACTGAAGCTTTCTTT
TRBJ2-7,.,TRBV4-1,TRBD1,CASSPGQGTYEQYF,TGCGCCAGCAGCCCAGGACAGGGTACCTACGAGCAGTACTTC
TRBJ2-5,.,TRBV11-3,.,CASSLRLWSWLIETQYF,TGTGCCAGCAGCTTACGGTTGTGGTCTTGGCTGATAGAGACCCAGTACTTC
TRBJ2-3,once,TRBV9,TRBD2,CASSDLAGSTDTQYF,TGTGCCAGCAGCGATCTAGCGGGATCCACAGATACGCAGTATTTT
TRBJ2-7,once,TRBV7-6,.,CASSVGEKYEQYF,TGTGCCAGCAGCGTGGGGGAGAAATACGAGCAGTACTTC
TRBJ2-1,.,TRBV9,.,CASSVGGGTQQFF,TGTGCCAGCAGCGTGGGTGGCGGGACACAGCAGTTCTTC
TRBJ1-1,.,TRBV30,.,CAWNHPFSEAFF,TGTGCCTGGAACCATCCCTTCTCTGAAGCTTTCTTT
TRBJ1-2,.,TRBV7-9,.,CASSLARVLYGYTF,TGTGCCAGCAGCTTAGCGAGAGTTCTCTATGGCTACACCTTC
TRBJ2-3,.,TRBV9,TRBD2,CASSADLAGITDTQYF,TGTGCCAGCAGCGCAGATCTAGCGGGCATCACAGATACGCAGTATTTT
TRBJ2-3,.,TRBV29-1,TRBD1,CSVVPTTGGGTDTQYF,TGCAGCGTTGTGCCCACAACAGGGGGCGGCACAGATACGCAGTATTTT
TRBJ2-7,.,TRBV5-1,.,CASSLESAKISYEQYF,TGCGCCAGCAGCTTGGAGTCTGCGAAGATCTCCTACGAGCAGTACTTC
TRBJ2-2,.,TRBV6-5,TRBD1,CASSRRGTGAGELFF,TGTGCCAGCAGCCGCCGCGGGACAGGAGCGGGGGAGCTGTTTTTT
TRBJ2-7,.,TRBV5-6,.,CASSLPGEGYEQYF,TGTGCCAGCAGCCTTCCGGGGGAAGGCTACGAGCAGTACTTC